Presented here are 5 T cell receptor beta chains from one specimen sequenced in a study of blood T cells in healthy people across ages. The authors ran a second PCR of 7 to 11 cycles using a sample-barcoded 5' primer and a J-beta primer mix. TCRdb ran MiXCR on the 5' RACE reads and lists one entry per CDR3 protein. This sample carries 1,100,000 or so distinct CDR3 sequences, over 35% of them seen once, and the ten largest clones take under 20%. The specimen was blood. The receptors were sampled from a woman aged 55-69 years in good health.

This chain uses TRBV4-2 with TRBJ1-2; 8 nucleotides align to TRBD1. This CDR3 spans 14 amino acids. V dropped 1 base and J dropped 8; count of bases not matched to a gene: 6. Germline values: CDR1 LGHNA, CDR2 YNFKEQ. CDR3 DNA: TGTGCCAGCAGCCAAGGAACAGGGGGGGGCGGCTACACCTTC. Amino acid sequence: CASSQGTGGGGYTF.

The chain links TRBV20-1 to TRBJ1-2; 7 bases line up with TRBD1. V shed 3 bases and J 8 bases; nucleotides not matched to a gene: 9. CDR3 length equals 13 residues. Germline V lookup: CDR1 DFQATT, CDR2 SNEGSKA (reference sequence). The CDR3 region has the DNA TGCAGTGCTAGGTCCACAGGGGCGGAAGGCTACACCTTC. As protein: CSARSTGAEGYTF.

Comment on this clonotype: This sequence may be a read error, since a much larger clone differs from it by one base. The V and J genes are TRBV29-1 and TRBJ2-1; possibly TRBD2 for D (6 bases). Trimming cost V 4 bases and J 7 bases, with 26 bases left between them. The length of the CDR3 is 17 residues. The V gene's germline CDR1 is SQVTM and CDR2 ANQGSEA. This CDR3 is CSVVTAKSGVRRNEQFF. The CDR3 DNA reads TGCAGCGTTGTAACAGCAAAATCGGGGGTGCGACGGAATGAGCAGTTCTTC.

The chain has TRBV12-3 or TRBV12-4 and TRBJ2-1; TRBD1 agrees at 8 bases. The end of the DNA aligns better with TRBJ2-7, so the J call may be wrong. The CDR3 is 14 residues long. The CDR3 DNA is TGTGCCAGCAGTTCCGGGACAGGATACAATGAGCAGTACTTC. The encoded protein is CASSSGTGYNEQYF.

This clonotype was seen a handful of times. This chain joins TRBV10-2 and TRBJ2-3; no clear D gene. The CDR3 is 14 amino acids. Germline V gene lookup returns CDR1 WSHSY and CDR2 SAAADI. V lost 3 bases and J lost 2, with 9 bases in between. The CDR3 region has the DNA TGCGCCAGCAGTGATCGGTCAGTCACAGATACGCAGTATTTT. Translation gives CASSDRSVTDTQYF.